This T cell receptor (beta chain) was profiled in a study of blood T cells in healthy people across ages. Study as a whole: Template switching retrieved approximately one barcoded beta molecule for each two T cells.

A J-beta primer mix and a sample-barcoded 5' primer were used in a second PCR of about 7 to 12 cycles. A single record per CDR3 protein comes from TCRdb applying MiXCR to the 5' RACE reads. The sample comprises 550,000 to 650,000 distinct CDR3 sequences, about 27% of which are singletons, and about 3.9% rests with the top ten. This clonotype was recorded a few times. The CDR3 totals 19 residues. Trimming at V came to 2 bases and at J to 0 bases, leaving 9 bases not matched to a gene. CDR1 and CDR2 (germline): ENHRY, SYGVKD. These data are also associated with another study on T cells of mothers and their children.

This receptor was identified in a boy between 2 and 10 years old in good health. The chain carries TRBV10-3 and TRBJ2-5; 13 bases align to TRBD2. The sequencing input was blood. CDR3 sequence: CAISEPPGLAGTYQETQYF. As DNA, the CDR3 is TGTGCCATCAGTGAGCCCCCGGGACTAGCGGGGACGTACCAAGAGACCCAGTACTTC.